The source of this T cell receptor beta chain is a study of T cell responses to AZD1222 COVID-19 vaccine. Study results and limitations: Clonal diversity was possibly underestimated, and the donors were mostly white British, with more females. Epitopes outside B.1.351 and B.1.1.7 mutated regions reportedly drew nearly half of spike TCRs.

A remark on this clone: Its antigen remains unknown.

The germline V gene has CDR1 MDHEN and CDR2 SYDVKM. V shed 7 bases, J shed 0 bases, and the junction held 6 bases outside the gene matches. This CDR3 contains 15 residues. The protocol was immunoSEQ multiplex PCR, while the TCRdb copy is restricted to in-frame clones and leaves out a portion. The sample consists of about 150,000 clones, approximately 95% of them appearing once. The receptor's source is an adult who received the AZD1222 COVID-19 vaccine. The source was peripheral blood, collected 28 days after the second AZD1222 dose. V is TRBV28 and J is TRBJ1-1, with TRBD1 matching 9 bases. The CDR3 coding sequence is TGTGCCAGCAACATGGGGGACAGGGTGAACACTGAAGCTTTCTTT. Its protein product is CASNMGDRVNTEAFF.